This T cell receptor beta chain was profiled in a study of blood T cell repertoires in COVID-19. Study overall: Specimens from acute and convalescent COVID-19 originated in the United States, Italy and Spain. The analysed material was cDNA or gDNA that came from T cells, B-cell-depleted T cells, or PBMCs.

In germline, CDR1 is SGHNT, CDR2 YYREEE (reference sequence). The CDR3 has 14 residues. The germline V and J ends were trimmed by 6 bases and 2 bases, with 14 bases remaining between them. The protocol was immunoSEQ multiplex PCR, while the TCRdb copy is restricted to in-frame clones and leaves out a portion. Here the sample spans around 99,000 clones, roughly 82% being singletons. This clone was counted between two and nine times. This chain connects TRBV5-4 to TRBJ1-2; a weak D match, TRBD1 (6 bases). Sequences were obtained from peripheral blood. The TCR sequence derives from a woman aged 80 or over with active or convalescent COVID-19. The CDR3 DNA reads as TGTGCCAGCAACCGAGAGGGGGAAAACTATGGCTACACCTTC. Its protein product is CASNREGENYGYTF.